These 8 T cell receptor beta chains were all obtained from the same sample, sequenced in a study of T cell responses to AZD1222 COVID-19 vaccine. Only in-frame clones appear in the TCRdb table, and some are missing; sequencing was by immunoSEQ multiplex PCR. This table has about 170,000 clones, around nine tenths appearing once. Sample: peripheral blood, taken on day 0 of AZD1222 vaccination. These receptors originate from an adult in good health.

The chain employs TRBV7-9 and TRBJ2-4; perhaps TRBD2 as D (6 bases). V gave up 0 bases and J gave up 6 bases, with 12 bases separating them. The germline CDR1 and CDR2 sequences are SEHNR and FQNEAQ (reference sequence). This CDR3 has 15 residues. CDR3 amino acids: CASSLAPLGGNIQYF. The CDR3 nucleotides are TGTGCCAGCAGCTTAGCCCCCCTCGGGGGAAACATTCAGTACTTC.

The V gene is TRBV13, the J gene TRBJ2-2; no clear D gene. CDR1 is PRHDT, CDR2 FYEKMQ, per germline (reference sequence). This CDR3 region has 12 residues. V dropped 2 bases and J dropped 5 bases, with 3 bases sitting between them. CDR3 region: CASSLITGELFF. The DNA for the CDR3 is TGTGCCAGCAGCTTAATAACCGGGGAGCTGTTTTTT.

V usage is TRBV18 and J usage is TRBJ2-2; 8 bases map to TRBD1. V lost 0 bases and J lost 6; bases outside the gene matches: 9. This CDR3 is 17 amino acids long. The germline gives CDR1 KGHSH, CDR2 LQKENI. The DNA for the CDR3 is TGTGCCAGCTCACCACCAGGATGGCAGGGGGCCGCCGGGGAGCTGTTTTTT. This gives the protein CASSPPGWQGAAGELFF.

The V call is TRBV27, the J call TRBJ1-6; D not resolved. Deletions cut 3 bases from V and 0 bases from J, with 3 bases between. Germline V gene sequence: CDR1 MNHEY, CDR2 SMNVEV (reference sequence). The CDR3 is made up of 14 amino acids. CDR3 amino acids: CASSFVSYNSPLHF. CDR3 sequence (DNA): TGTGCCAGCAGTTTTGTCTCCTATAATTCACCCCTCCACTTT.

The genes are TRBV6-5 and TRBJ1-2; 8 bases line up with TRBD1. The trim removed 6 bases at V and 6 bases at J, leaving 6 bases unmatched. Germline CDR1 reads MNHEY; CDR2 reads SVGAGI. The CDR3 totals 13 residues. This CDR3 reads CASRDTGGDGYTF. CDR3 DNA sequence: TGTGCCAGCAGGGACACAGGGGGTGATGGCTACACCTTC.

CDR3 sequence: CASSISPWKVTEAFF. As DNA, the CDR3 is TGTGCCAGTAGTATATCGCCCTGGAAGGTCACTGAAGCTTTCTTT. J is TRBJ1-1 and V is TRBV19; D gene uncertain. This CDR3 spans 15 amino acids. V lost 2 bases, J lost 4 bases, and 14 bases lay in between. CDR1 is LNHDA, CDR2 SQIVND, per germline (reference sequence).

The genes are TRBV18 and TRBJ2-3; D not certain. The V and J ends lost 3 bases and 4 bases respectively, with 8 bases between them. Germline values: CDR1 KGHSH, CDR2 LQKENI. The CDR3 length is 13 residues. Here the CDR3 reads CASSPPMADTQYF. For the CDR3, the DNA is TGTGCCAGCTCACCCCCAATGGCAGATACGCAGTATTTT. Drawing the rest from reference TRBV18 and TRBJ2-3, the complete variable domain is NAGVMQNPRHLVRRRGQEARLRCSPMKGHSHVYWYRQLPEEGLKFMVYLQKENIIDESGMPKERFSAEFPKEGPSILRIQQVVRGDSAAYFCASSPPMADTQYFGPGTRLTVL.

The CDR3 is CASSESRTGWAEAFF. The CDR3 bases are TGCGCCAGCAGTGAGTCCCGGACAGGGTGGGCTGAAGCTTTCTTT. The chain has TRBV10-2 and TRBJ1-1; 8 bases agree with TRBD1. CDR1 and CDR2 (germline): WSHSY, SAAADI. CDR3 length equals 15 residues. The V and J ends lost 0 bases and 6 bases, in that order; junction bases with no gene match: 6.